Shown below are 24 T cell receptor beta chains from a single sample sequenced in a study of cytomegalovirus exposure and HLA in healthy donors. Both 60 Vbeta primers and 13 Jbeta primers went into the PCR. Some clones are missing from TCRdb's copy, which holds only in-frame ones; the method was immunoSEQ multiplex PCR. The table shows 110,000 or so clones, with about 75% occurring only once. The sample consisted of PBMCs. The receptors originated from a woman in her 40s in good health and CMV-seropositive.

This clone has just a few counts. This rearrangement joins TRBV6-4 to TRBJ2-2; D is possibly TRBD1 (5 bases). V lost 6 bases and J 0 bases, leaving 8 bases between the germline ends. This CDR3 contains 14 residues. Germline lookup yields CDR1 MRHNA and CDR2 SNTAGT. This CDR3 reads CASRRQSNTGELFF. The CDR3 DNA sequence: TGTGCCAGCAGAAGACAGTCGAACACCGGGGAGCTGTTTTTT.

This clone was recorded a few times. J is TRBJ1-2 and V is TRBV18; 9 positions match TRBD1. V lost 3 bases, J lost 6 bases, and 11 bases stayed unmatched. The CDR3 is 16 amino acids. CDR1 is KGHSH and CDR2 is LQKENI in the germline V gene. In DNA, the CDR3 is TGTGCCAGCTCACCCTGGACAGGGGAGGGAAAAAATGGCTACACCTTC. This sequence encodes CASSPWTGEGKNGYTF.

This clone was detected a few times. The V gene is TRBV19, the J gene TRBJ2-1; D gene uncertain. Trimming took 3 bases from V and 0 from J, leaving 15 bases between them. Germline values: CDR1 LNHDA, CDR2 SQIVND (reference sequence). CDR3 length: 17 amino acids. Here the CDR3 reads CASSIVSHSSSYNEQFF. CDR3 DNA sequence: TGTGCCAGTAGTATTGTGTCCCATAGTAGCTCCTACAATGAGCAGTTCTTC.

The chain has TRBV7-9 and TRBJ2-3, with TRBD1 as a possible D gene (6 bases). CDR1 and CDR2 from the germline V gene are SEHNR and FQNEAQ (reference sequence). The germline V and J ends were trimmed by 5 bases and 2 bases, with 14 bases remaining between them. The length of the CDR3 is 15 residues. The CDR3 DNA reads TGTGCCAGCAGCCCAGTGGGACATTCCACAGATACGCAGTATTTT. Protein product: CASSPVGHSTDTQYF.

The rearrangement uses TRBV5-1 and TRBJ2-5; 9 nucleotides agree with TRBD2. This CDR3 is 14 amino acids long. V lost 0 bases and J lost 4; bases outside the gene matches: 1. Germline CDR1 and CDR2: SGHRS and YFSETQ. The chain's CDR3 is CASSLGAGGETQYF. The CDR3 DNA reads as TGCGCCAGCAGCTTGGGAGCGGGGGGAGAGACCCAGTACTTC.

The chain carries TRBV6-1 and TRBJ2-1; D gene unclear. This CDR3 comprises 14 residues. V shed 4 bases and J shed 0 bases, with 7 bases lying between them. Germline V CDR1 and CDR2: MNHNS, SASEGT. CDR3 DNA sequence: TGTGCCAGCAGTGGATATAGCTCCTACAATGAGCAGTTCTTC. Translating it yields CASSGYSSYNEQFF.

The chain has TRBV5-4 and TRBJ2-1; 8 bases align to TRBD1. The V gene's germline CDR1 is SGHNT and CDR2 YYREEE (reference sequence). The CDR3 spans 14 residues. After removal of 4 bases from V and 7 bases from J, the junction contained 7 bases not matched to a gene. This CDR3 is CASSLGDRRNEQFF. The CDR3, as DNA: TGTGCCAGCAGCCTGGGGGACAGGCGGAATGAGCAGTTCTTC.

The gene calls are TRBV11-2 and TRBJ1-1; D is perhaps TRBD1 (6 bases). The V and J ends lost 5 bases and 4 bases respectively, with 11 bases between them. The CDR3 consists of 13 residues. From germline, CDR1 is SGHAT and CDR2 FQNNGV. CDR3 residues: CASSVDRSTEAFF. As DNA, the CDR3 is TGTGCCAGCAGCGTGGACAGAAGCACTGAAGCTTTCTTT.

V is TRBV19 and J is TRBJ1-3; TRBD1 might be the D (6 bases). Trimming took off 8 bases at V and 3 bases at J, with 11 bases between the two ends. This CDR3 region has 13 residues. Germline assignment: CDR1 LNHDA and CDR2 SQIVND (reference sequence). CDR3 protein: CASGQSFGNTIYF. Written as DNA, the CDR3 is TGTGCCAGTGGACAGTCTTTTGGAAACACCATATATTTT.

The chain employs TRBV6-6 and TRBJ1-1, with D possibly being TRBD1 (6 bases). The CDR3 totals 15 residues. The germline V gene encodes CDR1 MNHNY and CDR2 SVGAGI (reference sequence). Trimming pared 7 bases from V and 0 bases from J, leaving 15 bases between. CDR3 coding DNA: TGTGCCAGCATCGGTCGCGACAGGATGAACACTGAAGCTTTCTTT. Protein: CASIGRDRMNTEAFF.

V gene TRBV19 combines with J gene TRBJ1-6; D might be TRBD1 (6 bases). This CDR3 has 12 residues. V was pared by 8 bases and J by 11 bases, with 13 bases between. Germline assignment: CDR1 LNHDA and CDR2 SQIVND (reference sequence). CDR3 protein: CASRPGDAPLHF. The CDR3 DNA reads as TGTGCCAGTCGTCCAGGGGACGCACCCCTCCACTTT. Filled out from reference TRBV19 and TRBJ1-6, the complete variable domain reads DGGITQSPKYLFRKEGQNVTLSCEQNLNHDAMYWYRQDPGQGLRLIYYSQIVNDFQKGDIAEGYSVSREKKESFPLTVTSAQKNPTAFYLCASRPGDAPLHFGNGTRLTVT.

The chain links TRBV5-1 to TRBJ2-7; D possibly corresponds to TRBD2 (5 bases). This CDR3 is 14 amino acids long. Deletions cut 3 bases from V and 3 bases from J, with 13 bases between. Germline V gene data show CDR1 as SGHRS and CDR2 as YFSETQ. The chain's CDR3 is CASSSGAGNYEQYF. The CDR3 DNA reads TGCGCCAGCAGCTCCGGAGCCGGGAACTACGAGCAGTACTTC.

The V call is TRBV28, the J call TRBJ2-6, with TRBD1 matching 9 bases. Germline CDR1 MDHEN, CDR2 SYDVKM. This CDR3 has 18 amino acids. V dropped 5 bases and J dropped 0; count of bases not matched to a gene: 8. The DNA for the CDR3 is TGTGCCAGCAGTCCTTCGGGGACAGGGAACTCTGGGGCCAACGTCCTGACTTTC. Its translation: CASSPSGTGNSGANVLTF.

In DNA, the CDR3 is TGTGCCAGCAGCCAAGTTTCTAGCTCCTACAATGAGCAGTTCTTC. Its protein is CASSQVSSSYNEQFF. The V call is TRBV4-2, the J call TRBJ2-1; D ambiguous. There are 15 residues in the CDR3. V lost 1 base and J lost 0, with 7 bases in between. Germline CDR1 LGHNA, CDR2 YNFKEQ.

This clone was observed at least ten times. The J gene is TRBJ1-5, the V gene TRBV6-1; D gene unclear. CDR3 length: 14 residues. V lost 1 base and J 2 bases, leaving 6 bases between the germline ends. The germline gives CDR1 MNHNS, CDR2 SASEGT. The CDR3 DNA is TGTGCCAGCAGTGAAGGCGTAGGCAATCAGCCCCAGCATTTT. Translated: CASSEGVGNQPQHF.

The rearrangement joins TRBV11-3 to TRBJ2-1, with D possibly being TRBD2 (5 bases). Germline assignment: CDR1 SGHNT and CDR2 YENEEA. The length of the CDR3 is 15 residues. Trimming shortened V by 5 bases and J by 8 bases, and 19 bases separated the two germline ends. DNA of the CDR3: TGTGCCAGCAGCCCCGACTATGGGTCGACCCATGAGCAGTTCTTC. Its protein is CASSPDYGSTHEQFF. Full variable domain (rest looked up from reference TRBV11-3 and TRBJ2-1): EAGVVQSPRYKIIEKKQPVAFWCNPISGHNTLYWYLQNLGQGPELLIRYENEEAVDDSQLPKDRFSAERLKGVDSTLKIQPAELGDSAVYLCASSPDYGSTHEQFFGPGTRLTVL.

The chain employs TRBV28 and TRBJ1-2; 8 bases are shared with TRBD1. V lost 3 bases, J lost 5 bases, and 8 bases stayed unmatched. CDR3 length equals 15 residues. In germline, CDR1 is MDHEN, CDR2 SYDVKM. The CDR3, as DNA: TGTGCCAGCAGTTTGCGGACAGGGATCTCGTATGGCTACACCTTC. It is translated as CASSLRTGISYGYTF.

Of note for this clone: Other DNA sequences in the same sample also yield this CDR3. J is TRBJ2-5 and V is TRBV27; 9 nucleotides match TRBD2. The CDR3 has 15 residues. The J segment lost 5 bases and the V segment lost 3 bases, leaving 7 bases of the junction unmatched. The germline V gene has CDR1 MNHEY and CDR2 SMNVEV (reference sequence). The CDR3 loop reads CASSFARGGQETQYF. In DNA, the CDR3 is TGTGCCAGCAGTTTCGCGCGGGGGGGCCAGGAGACCCAGTACTTC.

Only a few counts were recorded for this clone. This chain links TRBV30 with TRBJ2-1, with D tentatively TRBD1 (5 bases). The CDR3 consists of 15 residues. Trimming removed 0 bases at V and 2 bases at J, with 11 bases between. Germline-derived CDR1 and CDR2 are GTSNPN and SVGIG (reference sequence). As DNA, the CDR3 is TGTGCCTGGAGTGTAGGGGCAGGGCCCTACAATGAGCAGTTCTTC. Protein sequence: CAWSVGAGPYNEQFF.

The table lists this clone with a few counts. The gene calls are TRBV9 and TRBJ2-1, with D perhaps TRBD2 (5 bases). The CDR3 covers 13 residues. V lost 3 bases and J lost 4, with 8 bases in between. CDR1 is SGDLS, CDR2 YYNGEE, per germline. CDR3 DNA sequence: TGTGCCAGCAGCGCGAGCGGATACAATGAGCAGTTCTTC. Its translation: CASSASGYNEQFF.

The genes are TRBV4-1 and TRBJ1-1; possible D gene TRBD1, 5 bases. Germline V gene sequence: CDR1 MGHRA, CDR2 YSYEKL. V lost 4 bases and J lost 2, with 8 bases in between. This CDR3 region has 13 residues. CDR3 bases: TGCGCCAGCAGCCCCAGGGTTAACACTGAAGCTTTCTTT. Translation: CASSPRVNTEAFF.

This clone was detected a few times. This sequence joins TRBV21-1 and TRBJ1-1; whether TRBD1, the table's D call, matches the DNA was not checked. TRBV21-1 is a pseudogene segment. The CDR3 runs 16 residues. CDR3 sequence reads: CASSHRGPFPNTEAFF. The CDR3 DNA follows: TGTGCCAGCAGCCACAGGGGGCCCTTTCCGAACACTGAAGCTTTCTTT.

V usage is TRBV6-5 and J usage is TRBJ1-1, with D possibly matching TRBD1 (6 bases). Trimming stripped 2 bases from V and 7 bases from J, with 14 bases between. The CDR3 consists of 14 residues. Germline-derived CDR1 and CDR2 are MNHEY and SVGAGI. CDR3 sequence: CASSYLGARGEAFF. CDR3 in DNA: TGTGCCAGCAGTTACCTGGGGGCGCGAGGTGAAGCTTTCTTT.

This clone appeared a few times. In DNA, the CDR3 is TGCGCCAGCAGCGCGGGACAGGGGGCTGGTGGAAACACCATATATTTT. Translation: CASSAGQGAGGNTIYF. The V and J genes are TRBV5-1 and TRBJ1-3, with TRBD1 identical over 12 bases. J was trimmed by 3 bases and V by 4 bases; bases with no gene match: 5. There are 16 residues in the CDR3. Germline values: CDR1 SGHRS, CDR2 YFSETQ.